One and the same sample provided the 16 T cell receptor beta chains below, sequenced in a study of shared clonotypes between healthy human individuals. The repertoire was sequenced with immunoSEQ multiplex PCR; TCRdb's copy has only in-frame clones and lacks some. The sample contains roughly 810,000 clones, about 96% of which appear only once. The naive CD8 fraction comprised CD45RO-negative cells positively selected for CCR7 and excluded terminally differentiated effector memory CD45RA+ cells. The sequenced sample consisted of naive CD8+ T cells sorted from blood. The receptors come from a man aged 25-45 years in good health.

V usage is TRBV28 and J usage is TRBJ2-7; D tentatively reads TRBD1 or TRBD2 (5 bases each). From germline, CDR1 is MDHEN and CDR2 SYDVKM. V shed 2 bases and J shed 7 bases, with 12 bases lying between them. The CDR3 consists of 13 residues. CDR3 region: CASSLNEGWEQYF. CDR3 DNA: TGTGCCAGCAGTTTAAATGAGGGGTGGGAGCAGTACTTC.

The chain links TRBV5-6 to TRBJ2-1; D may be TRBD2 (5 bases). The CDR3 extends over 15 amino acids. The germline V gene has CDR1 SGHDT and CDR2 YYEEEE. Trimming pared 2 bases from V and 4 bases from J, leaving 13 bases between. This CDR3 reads CASSFGEHPYNEQFF. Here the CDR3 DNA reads TGTGCCAGCAGCTTTGGGGAGCACCCTTACAATGAGCAGTTCTTC.

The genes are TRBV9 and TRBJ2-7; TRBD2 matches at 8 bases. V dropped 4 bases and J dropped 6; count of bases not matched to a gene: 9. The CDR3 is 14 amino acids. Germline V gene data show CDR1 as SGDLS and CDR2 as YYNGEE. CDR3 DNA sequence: TGTGCCAGCAGCACCCGGGAGGGCCAACGCGAGCAGTACTTC. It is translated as CASSTREGQREQYF. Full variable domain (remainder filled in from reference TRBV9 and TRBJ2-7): DSGVTQTPKHLITATGQRVTLRCSPRSGDLSVYWYQQSLDQGLQFLIQYYNGEERAKGNILERFSAQQFPDLHSELNLSSLELGDSALYFCASSTREGQREQYFGPGTRLTVT.

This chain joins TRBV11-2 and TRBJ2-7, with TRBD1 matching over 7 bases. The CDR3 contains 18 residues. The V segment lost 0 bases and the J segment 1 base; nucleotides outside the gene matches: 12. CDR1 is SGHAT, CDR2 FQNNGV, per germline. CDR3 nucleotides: TGTGCCAGCAGCTTAGAAGTTGGGGGACAGCACATTTCCTACGAGCAGTACTTC. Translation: CASSLEVGGQHISYEQYF.

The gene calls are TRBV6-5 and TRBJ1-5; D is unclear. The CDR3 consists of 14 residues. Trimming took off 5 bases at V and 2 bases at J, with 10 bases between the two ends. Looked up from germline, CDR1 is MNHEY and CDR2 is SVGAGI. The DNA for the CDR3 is TGTGCCAGCAGTCCCCGGCCGGGCAATCAGCCCCAGCATTTT. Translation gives CASSPRPGNQPQHF.

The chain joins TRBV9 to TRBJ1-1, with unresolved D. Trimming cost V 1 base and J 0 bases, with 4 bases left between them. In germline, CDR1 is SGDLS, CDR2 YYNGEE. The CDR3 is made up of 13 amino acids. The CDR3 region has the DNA TGTGCCAGCAGCGTATGGGTGAACACTGAAGCTTTCTTT. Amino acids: CASSVWVNTEAFF.

CDR3 bases: TGTGCCAGCAGTTTATTTCGTCTAGCAGGAGATACGCAGTATTTT. Translated, it gives CASSLFRLAGDTQYF. This rearrangement joins TRBV27 to TRBJ2-3, with D possibly matching TRBD2 (5 bases). This CDR3 has 15 residues. V lost 1 base to trimming and J lost 5 bases, with 13 bases between them. Germline V gene data show CDR1 as MNHEY and CDR2 as SMNVEV (reference sequence).

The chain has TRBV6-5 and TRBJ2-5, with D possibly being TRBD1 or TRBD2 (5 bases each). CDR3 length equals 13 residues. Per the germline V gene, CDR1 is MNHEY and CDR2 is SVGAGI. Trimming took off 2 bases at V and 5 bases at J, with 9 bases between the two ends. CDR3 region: CASSYMGDETQYF. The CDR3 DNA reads TGTGCCAGCAGTTACATGGGGGACGAGACCCAGTACTTC.

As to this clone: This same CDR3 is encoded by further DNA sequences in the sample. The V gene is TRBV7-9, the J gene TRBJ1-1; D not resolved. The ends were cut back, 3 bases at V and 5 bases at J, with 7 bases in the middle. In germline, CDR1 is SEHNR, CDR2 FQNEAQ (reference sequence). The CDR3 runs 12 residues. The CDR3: CASSLGVTEAFF. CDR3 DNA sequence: TGTGCCAGCAGCTTGGGCGTAACTGAAGCTTTCTTT.

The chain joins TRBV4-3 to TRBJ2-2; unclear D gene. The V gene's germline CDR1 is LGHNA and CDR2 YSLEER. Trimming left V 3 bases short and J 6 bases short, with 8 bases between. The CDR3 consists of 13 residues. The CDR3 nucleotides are TGCGCCAGCAGCCATGACTCCTCCGGGGAGCTGTTTTTT. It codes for CASSHDSSGELFF.

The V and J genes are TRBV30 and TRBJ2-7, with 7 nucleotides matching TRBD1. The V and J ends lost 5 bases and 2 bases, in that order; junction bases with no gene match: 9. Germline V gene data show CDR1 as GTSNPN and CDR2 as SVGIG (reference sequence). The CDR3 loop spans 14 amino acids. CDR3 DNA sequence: TGTGCCTGGGGAACAGGGGTCGGGGCCTACGAGCAGTACTTC. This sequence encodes CAWGTGVGAYEQYF.

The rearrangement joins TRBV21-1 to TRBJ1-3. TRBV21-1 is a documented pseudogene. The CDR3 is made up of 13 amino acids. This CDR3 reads CASSTYSGNTIYF. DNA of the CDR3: TGTGCCAGCAGCACATACTCTGGAAACACCATATATTTT.

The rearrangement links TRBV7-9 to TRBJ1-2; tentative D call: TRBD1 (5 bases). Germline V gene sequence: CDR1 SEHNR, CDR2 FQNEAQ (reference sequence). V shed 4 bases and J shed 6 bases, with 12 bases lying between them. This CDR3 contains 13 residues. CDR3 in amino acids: CASSSGTTDGYTF. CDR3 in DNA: TGTGCCAGCAGCTCAGGGACCACGGATGGCTACACCTTC.

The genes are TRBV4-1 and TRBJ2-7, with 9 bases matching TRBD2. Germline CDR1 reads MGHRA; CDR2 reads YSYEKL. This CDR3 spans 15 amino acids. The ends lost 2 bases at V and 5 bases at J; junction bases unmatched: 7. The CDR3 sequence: CASSQSRGRADEQYF. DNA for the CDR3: TGCGCCAGCAGCCAATCACGCGGGAGGGCCGACGAGCAGTACTTC.

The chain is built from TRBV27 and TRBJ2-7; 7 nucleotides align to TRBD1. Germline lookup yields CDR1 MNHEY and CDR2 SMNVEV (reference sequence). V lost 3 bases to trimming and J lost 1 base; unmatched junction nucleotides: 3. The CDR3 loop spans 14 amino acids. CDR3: CASSFQGQSYEQYF. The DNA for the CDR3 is TGTGCCAGCAGTTTCCAGGGACAGTCCTACGAGCAGTACTTC.

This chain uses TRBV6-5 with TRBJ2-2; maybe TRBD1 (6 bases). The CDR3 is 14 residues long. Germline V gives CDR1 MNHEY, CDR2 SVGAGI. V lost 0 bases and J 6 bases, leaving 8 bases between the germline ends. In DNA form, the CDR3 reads TGTGCCAGCAGTTACTCGAACAGGGCCGGGGAGCTGTTTTTT. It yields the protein CASSYSNRAGELFF.